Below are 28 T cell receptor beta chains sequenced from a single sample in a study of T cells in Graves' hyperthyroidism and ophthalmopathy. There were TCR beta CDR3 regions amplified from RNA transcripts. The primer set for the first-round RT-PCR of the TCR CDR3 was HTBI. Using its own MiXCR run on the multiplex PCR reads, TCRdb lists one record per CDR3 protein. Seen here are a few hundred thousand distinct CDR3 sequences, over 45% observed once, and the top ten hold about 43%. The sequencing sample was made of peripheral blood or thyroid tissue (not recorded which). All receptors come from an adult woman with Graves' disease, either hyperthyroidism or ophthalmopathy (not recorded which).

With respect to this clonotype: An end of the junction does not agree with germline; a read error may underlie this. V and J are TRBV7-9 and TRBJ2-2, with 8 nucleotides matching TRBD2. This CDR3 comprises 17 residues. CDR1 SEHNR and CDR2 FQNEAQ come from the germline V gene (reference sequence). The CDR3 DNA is TGCGCCAGCAGCCAAGATGTGACTAGCGATCACACCGGGGAGCTGTTTTTT. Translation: CASSQDVTSDHTGELFF. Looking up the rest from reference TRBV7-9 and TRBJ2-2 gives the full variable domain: DTGVSQNPRHKITKRGQNVTFRCDPISEHNRLYWYRQTLGQGPEFLTYFQNEAQLEKSRLLSDRFSAERPKGSFSTLEIQRTEQGDSAMYLCASSQDVTSDHTGELFFGEGSRLTVL.

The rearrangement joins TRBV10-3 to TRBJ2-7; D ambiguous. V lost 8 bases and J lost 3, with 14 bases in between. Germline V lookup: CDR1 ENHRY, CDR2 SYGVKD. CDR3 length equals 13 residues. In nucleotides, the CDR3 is TGTGCCATCGCGGCCGGAACCGACTACGAGCAGTACTTC. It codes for CAIAAGTDYEQYF.

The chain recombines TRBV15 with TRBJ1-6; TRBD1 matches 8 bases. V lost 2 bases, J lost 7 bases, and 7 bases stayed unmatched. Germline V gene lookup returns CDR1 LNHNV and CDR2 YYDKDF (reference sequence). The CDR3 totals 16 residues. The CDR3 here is CATSRRHGQGNSPLHF. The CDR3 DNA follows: TGTGCCACCAGCAGACGCCATGGACAGGGCAATTCACCCCTCCACTTT. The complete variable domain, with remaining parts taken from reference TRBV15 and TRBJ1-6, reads DAMVIQNPRYQVTQFGKPVTLSCSQTLNHNVMYWYQQKSSQAPKLLFHYYDKDFNNEADTPDNFQSRRPNTSFCFLDIRSPGLGDTAMYLCATSRRHGQGNSPLHFGNGTRLTVT.

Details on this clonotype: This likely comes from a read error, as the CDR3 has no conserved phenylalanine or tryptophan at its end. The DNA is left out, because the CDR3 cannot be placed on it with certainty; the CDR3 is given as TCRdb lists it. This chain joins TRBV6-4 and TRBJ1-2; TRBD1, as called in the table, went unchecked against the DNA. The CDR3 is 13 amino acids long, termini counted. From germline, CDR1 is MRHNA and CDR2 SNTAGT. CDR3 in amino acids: CASNHMGAGRLTY.

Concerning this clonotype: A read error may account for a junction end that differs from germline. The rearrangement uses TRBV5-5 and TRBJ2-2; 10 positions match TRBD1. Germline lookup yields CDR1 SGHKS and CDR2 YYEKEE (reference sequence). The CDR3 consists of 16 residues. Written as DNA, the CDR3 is TGTGCCAGCCTCGGGACAGGGGATTCGAACACCGGGGAGCTGGTTTTT. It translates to CASLGTGDSNTGELVF.

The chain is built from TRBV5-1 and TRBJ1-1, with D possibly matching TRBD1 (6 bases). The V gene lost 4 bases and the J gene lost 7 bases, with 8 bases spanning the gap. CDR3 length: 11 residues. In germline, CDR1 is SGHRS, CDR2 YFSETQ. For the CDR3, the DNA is TGCGCCAGCAGCGTGGACAGTGAAGCTTTCTTT. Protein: CASSVDSEAFF. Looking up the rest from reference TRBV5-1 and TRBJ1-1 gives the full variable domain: KAGVTQTPRYLIKTRGQQVTLSCSPISGHRSVSWYQQTPGQGLQFLFEYFSETQRNKGNFPGRFSGRQFSNSRSEMNVSTLELGDSALYLCASSVDSEAFFGQGTRLTVV.

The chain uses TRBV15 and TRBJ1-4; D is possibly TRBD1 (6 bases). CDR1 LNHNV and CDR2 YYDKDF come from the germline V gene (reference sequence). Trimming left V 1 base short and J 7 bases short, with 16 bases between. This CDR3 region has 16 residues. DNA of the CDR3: TGTGCCACCAGCAGAGGTAGCAGGGGACGGGGTGAAAAACTGTTTTTT. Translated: CATSRGSRGRGEKLFF.

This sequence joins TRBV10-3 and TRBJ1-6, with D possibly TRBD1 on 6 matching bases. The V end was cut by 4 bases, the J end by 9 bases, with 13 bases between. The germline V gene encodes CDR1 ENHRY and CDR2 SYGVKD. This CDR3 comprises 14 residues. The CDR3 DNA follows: TGTGCCATCAGTGTCAGCAGGGGAGTTTCACCCCTCCACTTT. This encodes CAISVSRGVSPLHF.

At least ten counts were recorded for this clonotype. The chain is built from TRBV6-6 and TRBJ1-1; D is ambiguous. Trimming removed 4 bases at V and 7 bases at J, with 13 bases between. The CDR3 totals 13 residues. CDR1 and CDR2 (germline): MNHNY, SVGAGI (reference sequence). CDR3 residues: CASSSNPGREAFF. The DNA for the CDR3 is TGTGCCAGCAGTTCAAATCCCGGCCGTGAAGCTTTCTTT.

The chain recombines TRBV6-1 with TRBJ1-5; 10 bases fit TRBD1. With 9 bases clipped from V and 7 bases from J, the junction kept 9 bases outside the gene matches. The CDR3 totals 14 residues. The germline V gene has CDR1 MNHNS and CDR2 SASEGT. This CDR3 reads CASRGTGEGQPQHF. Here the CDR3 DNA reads TGTGCCAGTCGAGGGACAGGGGAGGGACAGCCCCAGCATTTT.

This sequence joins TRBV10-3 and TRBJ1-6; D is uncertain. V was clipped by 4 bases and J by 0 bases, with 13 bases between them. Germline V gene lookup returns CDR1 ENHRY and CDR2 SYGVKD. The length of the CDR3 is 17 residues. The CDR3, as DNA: TGTGCCATCAGTGCTAGCGCAATGAGCTCCTATAATTCACCCCTCCACTTT. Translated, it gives CAISASAMSSYNSPLHF.

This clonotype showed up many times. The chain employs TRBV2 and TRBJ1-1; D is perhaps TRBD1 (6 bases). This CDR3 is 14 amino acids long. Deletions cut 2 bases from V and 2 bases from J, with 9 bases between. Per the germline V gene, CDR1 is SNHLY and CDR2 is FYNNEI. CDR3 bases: TGTGCCAGCAGTGAATTTGGGGGCAACACTGAAGCTTTCTTT. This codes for CASSEFGGNTEAFF.

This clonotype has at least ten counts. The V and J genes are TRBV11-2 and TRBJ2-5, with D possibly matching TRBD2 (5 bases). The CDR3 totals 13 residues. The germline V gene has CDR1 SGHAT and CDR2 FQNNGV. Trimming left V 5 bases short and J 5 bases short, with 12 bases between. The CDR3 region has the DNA TGTGCCAGCAGCCTCGGACTGGGGGAGACCCAGTACTTC. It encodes CASSLGLGETQYF.

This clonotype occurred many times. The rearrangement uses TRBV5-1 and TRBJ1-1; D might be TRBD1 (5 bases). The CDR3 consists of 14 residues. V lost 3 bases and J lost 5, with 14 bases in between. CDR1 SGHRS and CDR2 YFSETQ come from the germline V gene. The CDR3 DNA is TGCGCCAGCAGCTCCAAGACAGTTCCGACTGAAGCTTTCTTT. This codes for CASSSKTVPTEAFF. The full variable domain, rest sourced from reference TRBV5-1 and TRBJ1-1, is KAGVTQTPRYLIKTRGQQVTLSCSPISGHRSVSWYQQTPGQGLQFLFEYFSETQRNKGNFPGRFSGRQFSNSRSEMNVSTLELGDSALYLCASSSKTVPTEAFFGQGTRLTVV.

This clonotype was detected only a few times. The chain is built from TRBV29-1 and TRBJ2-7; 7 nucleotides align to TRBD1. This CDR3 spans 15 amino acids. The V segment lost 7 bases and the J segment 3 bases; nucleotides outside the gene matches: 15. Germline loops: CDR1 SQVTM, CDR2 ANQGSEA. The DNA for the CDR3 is TGCAGCGCCAAACAGGGGCTCATTGCTGGCTACGAGCAGTACTTC. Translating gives CSAKQGLIAGYEQYF.

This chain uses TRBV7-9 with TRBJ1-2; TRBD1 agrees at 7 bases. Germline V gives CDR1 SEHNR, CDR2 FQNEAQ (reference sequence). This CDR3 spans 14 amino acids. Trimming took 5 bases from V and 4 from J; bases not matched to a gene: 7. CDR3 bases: TGTGCCAGCAGCCACACCCGACAGGGCTATGGCTACACCTTC. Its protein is CASSHTRQGYGYTF. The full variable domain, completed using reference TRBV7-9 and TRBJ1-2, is DTGVSQNPRHKITKRGQNVTFRCDPISEHNRLYWYRQTLGQGPEFLTYFQNEAQLEKSRLLSDRFSAERPKGSFSTLEIQRTEQGDSAMYLCASSHTRQGYGYTFGSGTRLTVV.

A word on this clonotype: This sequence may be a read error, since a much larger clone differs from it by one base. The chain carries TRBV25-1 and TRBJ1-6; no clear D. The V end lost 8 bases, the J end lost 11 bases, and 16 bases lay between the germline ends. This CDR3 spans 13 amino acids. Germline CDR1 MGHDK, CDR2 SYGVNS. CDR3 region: CASSGLWDPPLHF. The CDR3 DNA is TGTGCCAGCTCCGGGTTGTGGGATCCACCCCTCCACTTT.

CDR3 amino acids: CASSQDPAQPQHF. The CDR3, as DNA: TGTGCCAGCAGCCAAGATCCGGCTCAGCCCCAGCATTTT. The chain couples TRBV3-1 to TRBJ1-5; unclear D gene. CDR1 is LGHDT and CDR2 is YNNKEL in the germline V gene (reference sequence). V lost 0 bases and J 6 bases, leaving 6 bases between the germline ends. The CDR3 is made up of 13 amino acids.

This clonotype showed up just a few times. CDR3 sequence reads: CASKVGEENTEAFF. As DNA, the CDR3 is TGTGCCAGTAAAGTGGGGGAGGAGAACACTGAAGCTTTCTTT. The V gene is TRBV19, the J gene TRBJ1-1, with D perhaps matching TRBD1 (5 bases). The CDR3 is 14 amino acids. V was pared by 7 bases and J by 1 base, with 13 bases between. The germline V gene has CDR1 LNHDA and CDR2 SQIVND (reference sequence).

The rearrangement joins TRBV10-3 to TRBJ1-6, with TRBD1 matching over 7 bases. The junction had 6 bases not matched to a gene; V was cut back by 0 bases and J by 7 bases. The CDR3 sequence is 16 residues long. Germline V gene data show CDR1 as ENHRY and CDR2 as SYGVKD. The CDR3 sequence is CAISESGRGANSPLHF. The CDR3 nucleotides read TGTGCCATCAGTGAGTCGGGCAGGGGGGCCAATTCACCCCTCCACTTT.

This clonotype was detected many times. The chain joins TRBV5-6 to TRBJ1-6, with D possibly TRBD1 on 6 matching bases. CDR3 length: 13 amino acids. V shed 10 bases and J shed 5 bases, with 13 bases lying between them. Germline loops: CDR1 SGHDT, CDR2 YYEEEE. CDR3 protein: CAGGDRNNSPLHF. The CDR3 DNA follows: TGTGCCGGAGGAGACAGGAATAATTCACCCCTCCACTTT.

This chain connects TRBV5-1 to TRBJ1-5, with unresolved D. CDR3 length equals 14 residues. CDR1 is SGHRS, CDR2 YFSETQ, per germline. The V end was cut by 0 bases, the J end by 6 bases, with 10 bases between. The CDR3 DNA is TGCGCCAGCAGCTTGGGCGGAGGGCTTCAGCCCCAGCATTTT. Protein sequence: CASSLGGGLQPQHF. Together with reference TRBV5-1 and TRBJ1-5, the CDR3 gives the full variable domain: KAGVTQTPRYLIKTRGQQVTLSCSPISGHRSVSWYQQTPGQGLQFLFEYFSETQRNKGNFPGRFSGRQFSNSRSEMNVSTLELGDSALYLCASSLGGGLQPQHFGDGTRLSIL.

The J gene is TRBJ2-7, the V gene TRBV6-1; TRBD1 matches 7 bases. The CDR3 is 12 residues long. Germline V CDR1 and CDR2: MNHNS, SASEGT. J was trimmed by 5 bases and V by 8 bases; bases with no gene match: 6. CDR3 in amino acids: CASGGDRDEQYF. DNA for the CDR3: TGTGCCAGCGGGGGCGACAGGGACGAGCAGTACTTC.

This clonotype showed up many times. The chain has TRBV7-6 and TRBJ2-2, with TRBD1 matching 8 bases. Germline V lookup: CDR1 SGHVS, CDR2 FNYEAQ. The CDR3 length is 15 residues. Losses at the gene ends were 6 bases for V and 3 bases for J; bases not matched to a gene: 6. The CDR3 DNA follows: TGTGCCAGCAGGAAACAGACAGGGGACACCGGGGAGCTGTTTTTT. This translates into CASRKQTGDTGELFF.

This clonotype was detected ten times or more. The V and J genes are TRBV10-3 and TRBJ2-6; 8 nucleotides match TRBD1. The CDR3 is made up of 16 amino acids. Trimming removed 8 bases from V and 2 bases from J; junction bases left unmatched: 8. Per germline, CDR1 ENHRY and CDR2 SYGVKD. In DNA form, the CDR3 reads TGTGCCATCGGCCCCAAGGACAGGGCTGGGGCCAACGTCCTGACTTTC. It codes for CAIGPKDRAGANVLTF.

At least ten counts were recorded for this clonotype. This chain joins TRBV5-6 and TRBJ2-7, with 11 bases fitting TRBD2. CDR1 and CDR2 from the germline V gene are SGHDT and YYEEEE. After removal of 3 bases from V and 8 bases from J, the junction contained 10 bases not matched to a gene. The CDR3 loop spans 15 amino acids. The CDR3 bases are TGTGCCAGCAGCTGGGGGCTAGCGGGAGGCGACCAGCAGTACTTC. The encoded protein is CASSWGLAGGDQQYF.

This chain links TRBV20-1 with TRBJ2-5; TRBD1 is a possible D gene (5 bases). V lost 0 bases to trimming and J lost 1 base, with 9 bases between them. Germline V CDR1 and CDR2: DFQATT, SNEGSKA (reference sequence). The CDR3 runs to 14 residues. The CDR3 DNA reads TGCAGTGCTAGAGATCAGGGCAGCCAAGAGACCCAGTACTTC. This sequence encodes CSARDQGSQETQYF.

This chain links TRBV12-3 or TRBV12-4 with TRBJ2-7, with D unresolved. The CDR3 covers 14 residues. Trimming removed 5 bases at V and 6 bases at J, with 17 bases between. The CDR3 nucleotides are TGTGCCAGCAGTATACTTAGTCCCGCGCGCGAGCAGTACTTC. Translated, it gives CASSILSPAREQYF.